Below are 29 T cell receptor beta chains sequenced from a single sample in a study of blood T cell repertoires in COVID-19. Libraries were prepared by immunoSEQ multiplex PCR; TCRdb keeps only in-frame clonotypes and omits some of them. The sample yields more than 25,000 clones, 89% seen once. The sample was peripheral blood. Every receptor here comes from a woman aged 40-49 years with active or convalescent COVID-19.

The genes are TRBV9 and TRBJ2-5; no definite D call. This CDR3 comprises 14 residues. Germline CDR1 SGDLS, CDR2 YYNGEE. Between the trimmed V and J ends, which lost 0 bases and 5 bases, there was a span of 11 bases. Here the CDR3 reads CASSVAGVVETQYF. In DNA form, the CDR3 reads TGTGCCAGCAGCGTAGCGGGTGTAGTGGAGACCCAGTACTTC.

This clone was detected once. CDR3: CASSLAGERLGFGEQYF. The DNA for the CDR3 is TGCGCCAGCAGCTTGGCTGGCGAAAGACTAGGCTTTGGCGAGCAGTACTTC. V and J are TRBV5-1 and TRBJ2-7, with TRBD2 as a possible D gene (6 bases). The V end lost 0 bases, the J end lost 6 bases, and 22 bases lay between the germline ends. Germline loops: CDR1 SGHRS, CDR2 YFSETQ. This CDR3 contains 17 residues.

This rearrangement joins TRBV7-3 to TRBJ2-4; TRBD1 is a possible D gene (6 bases). Deletions cut 4 bases from V and 0 bases from J, with 13 bases between. The CDR3 is made up of 16 amino acids. Looked up from germline, CDR1 is SGHTA and CDR2 is FQGTGA. The CDR3 region has the DNA TGTGCCAGCAGCTCGCAGACAGGCCTAGCCAAAAACATTCAGTACTTC. It codes for CASSSQTGLAKNIQYF. The complete variable domain, with remaining parts taken from reference TRBV7-3 and TRBJ2-4, reads GAGVSQTPSNKVTEKGKYVELRCDPISGHTALYWYRQSLGQGPEFLIYFQGTGAADDSGLPNDRFFAVRPEGSVSTLKIQRTERGDSAVYLCASSSQTGLAKNIQYFGAGTRLSVL.

V and J are TRBV5-4 and TRBJ2-7; a possible D gene is TRBD1 (6 bases). Looked up from germline, CDR1 is SGHNT and CDR2 is YYREEE (reference sequence). The V end was cut by 4 bases, the J end by 0 bases, with 11 bases between. The CDR3 runs 14 residues. The CDR3 region has the DNA TGTGCCAGCAGCCCCCGGGACAACTCCTACGAGCAGTACTTC. Protein: CASSPRDNSYEQYF.

The rearrangement uses TRBV28 and TRBJ2-7; 9 bases line up with TRBD1. Germline trimming cut 4 bases from V and 3 bases from J; bases unmatched to any gene: 10. The CDR3 is 16 residues long. Germline V gene data show CDR1 as MDHEN and CDR2 as SYDVKM. DNA of the CDR3: TGTGCCAGCAGTTCATGGACAGGGGACCTTATCTACGAGCAGTACTTC. Its protein product is CASSSWTGDLIYEQYF. Supplemented by reference TRBV28 and TRBJ2-7, the full variable domain reads DVKVTQSSRYLVKRTGEKVFLECVQDMDHENMFWYRQDPGLGLRLIYFSYDVKMKEKGDIPEGYSVSREKKERFSLILESASTNQTSMYLCASSSWTGDLIYEQYFGPGTRLTVT.

The sample holds a few counts of this clone. The chain joins TRBV6-5 to TRBJ2-1, with D unresolved. The germline V gene has CDR1 MNHEY and CDR2 SVGAGI. The germline V and J ends were trimmed by 5 bases and 8 bases, with 10 bases remaining between them. This CDR3 region has 12 residues. The CDR3 protein is CASSRKLDEQFF. The DNA of the CDR3 is TGTGCCAGCAGTCGTAAGCTAGATGAGCAGTTCTTC.

The J gene is TRBJ1-5, the V gene TRBV4-3; possibly TRBD1 for D (6 bases). Germline CDR1 and CDR2: LGHNA and YSLEER. V dropped 0 bases and J dropped 6 bases, with 9 bases sitting between them. The CDR3 loop spans 14 amino acids. The CDR3 DNA reads TGCGCCAGCAGCCAAGATAGGGGGACTCAGCCCCAGCATTTT. Translated, it gives CASSQDRGTQPQHF.

V usage is TRBV30 and J usage is TRBJ2-6; 7 bases map to TRBD1. V was pared by 3 bases and J by 4 bases, with 3 bases of the junction left unmatched. This CDR3 spans 14 amino acids. Germline V lookup: CDR1 GTSNPN, CDR2 SVGIG (reference sequence). The CDR3 here is CAWSRGSGANVLTF. CDR3 nucleotides: TGTGCCTGGAGCAGGGGGTCCGGGGCCAACGTCCTGACTTTC.

The CDR3 DNA reads as TGTGCCAGCAGTTACGGCAGGGGGTTCAATGAGCAGTTCTTC. Its protein is CASSYGRGFNEQFF. The genes are TRBV6-5 and TRBJ2-1; 7 nucleotides match TRBD1. Unmatched junction bases numbered 4, after V lost 2 bases and J lost 6 bases. The CDR3 totals 14 residues. Germline V gene data show CDR1 as MNHEY and CDR2 as SVGAGI.

This rearrangement joins TRBV12-3 or TRBV12-4 to TRBJ1-2; tentative D call: TRBD1 (5 bases). Trimming removed 3 bases at V and 8 bases at J, with 7 bases between. This CDR3 has 11 amino acids. CDR3 residues: CASSLRGGYTF. As DNA, the CDR3 is TGTGCCAGCAGTTTGCGGGGGGGCTACACCTTC.

J is TRBJ2-7 and V is TRBV3-1 (or the pseudogene TRBV3-2); no clear D gene. With 0 bases removed from V and 6 bases from J, the gap between germline ends came to 15 bases. CDR3 size: 15 residues. Germline values: CDR1 LGHDT, CDR2 YNNKEL (reference sequence). CDR3 nucleotides: TGTGCCAGCAGCCAAGATCGTAGTGTTGGCGGCGAGCAGTACTTC. Its translation: CASSQDRSVGGEQYF.

This clone was seen only a few times. J is TRBJ2-2 and V is TRBV9; 11 bases agree with TRBD2. Germline CDR1 SGDLS, CDR2 YYNGEE. There are 15 residues in the CDR3. V shed 2 bases, J shed 6 bases, and the junction held 3 bases outside the gene matches. Here the CDR3 DNA reads TGTGCCAGCAGCGTCCTAGCGGGGGGTTCCGGGGAGCTGTTTTTT. Encoded protein: CASSVLAGGSGELFF. Variable domain in full (rest from reference TRBV9 and TRBJ2-2): DSGVTQTPKHLITATGQRVTLRCSPRSGDLSVYWYQQSLDQGLQFLIQYYNGEERAKGNILERFSAQQFPDLHSELNLSSLELGDSALYFCASSVLAGGSGELFFGEGSRLTVL.

Regarding this clone: A read error may produce the germline difference seen at one junction end. At the DNA level, this CDR3 is encoded by other sequences in the same sample as well. The V and J genes are TRBV5-1 and TRBJ1-5, with a weak D call TRBD1 (6 bases). Germline V gives CDR1 SGHRS, CDR2 YFSETQ. This CDR3 comprises 15 residues. The CDR3 here is CASSLGGLGNQPQHF. The DNA of the CDR3 is TGCGCCAGCAGCTTGGGGGGGCTCGGCAATCAACCCCAGCATTTT.

V and J are TRBV3-1 (or the pseudogene TRBV3-2) and TRBJ2-7; D call uncertain. V was trimmed by 1 base and J by 3 bases, leaving 4 bases between them. CDR1 is LGHDT and CDR2 is YNNKEL in the germline V gene (reference sequence). This CDR3 spans 12 amino acids. Here the CDR3 reads CASSQANYEQYF. Here the CDR3 DNA reads TGTGCCAGCAGCCAAGCCAACTACGAGCAGTACTTC.

The CDR3 bases are TGTGCCAGCAGTCCCCCGGGACAGGGGCGGAATAATTCACCCCTCCACTTT. This translates into CASSPPGQGRNNSPLHF. V is TRBV28 and J is TRBJ1-6, with 10 bases matching TRBD1. This CDR3 has 17 residues. With V trimmed by 5 bases and J by 5 bases, 9 bases remained unmatched. CDR1 MDHEN and CDR2 SYDVKM come from the germline V gene.

This chain uses TRBV3-1 (or the pseudogene TRBV3-2) with TRBJ2-5, with TRBD1 identical over 10 bases. Germline values: CDR1 LGHDT, CDR2 YNNKEL (reference sequence). This CDR3 spans 16 amino acids. V trimming: 4 bases; J trimming: 5 bases; junction bases outside the gene matches: 10. The CDR3 reads CASSPDDRGLGETQYF. CDR3 DNA: TGTGCCAGCAGCCCGGACGACAGGGGGCTGGGGGAGACCCAGTACTTC.

The rearrangement uses TRBV28 and TRBJ1-5, with D perhaps TRBD1 (6 bases). The CDR3 consists of 13 residues. Trimming took 2 bases from V and 5 from J, leaving 7 bases between them. The germline V gene has CDR1 MDHEN and CDR2 SYDVKM. The chain's CDR3 is CASSLGGHQPQHF. The DNA of the CDR3 is TGTGCCAGCAGTTTAGGGGGCCATCAGCCCCAGCATTTT.

This rearrangement joins TRBV19 to TRBJ2-1; 10 bases line up with TRBD2. Germline V gene lookup returns CDR1 LNHDA and CDR2 SQIVND (reference sequence). The CDR3 covers 18 residues. J was trimmed by 0 bases and V by 10 bases; bases with no gene match: 15. CDR3 sequence reads: CATRRLAGAEFSYNEQFF. For the CDR3, the DNA is TGTGCCACCAGGCGCCTAGCGGGAGCGGAATTCTCCTACAATGAGCAGTTCTTC.

The chain's CDR3 is CASSYTGQGVYYEQYF. CDR3 nucleotides: TGTGCCAGCAGTTACACCGGACAGGGCGTCTACTACGAGCAGTACTTC. The chain is built from TRBV6-2 or TRBV6-3 and TRBJ2-7; 8 bases fit TRBD1. V dropped 2 bases and J dropped 3; count of bases not matched to a gene: 9. The germline V gene encodes CDR1 MNHEY and CDR2 SVGEGT. This CDR3 spans 16 amino acids.

The table lists this clone with a few counts. The DNA for the CDR3 is TGTGCCAGCAGCGCGATGCAGGGAAGACAGGGGGGTACTGGCTACACCTTC. It yields the protein CASSAMQGRQGGTGYTF. The chain employs TRBV9 and TRBJ1-2; 9 positions match TRBD1. The germline CDR1 and CDR2 sequences are SGDLS and YYNGEE. The CDR3 loop spans 17 amino acids. Germline trimming cut 3 bases from V and 7 bases from J; bases unmatched to any gene: 16.

The chain joins TRBV3-1 (or the pseudogene TRBV3-2) to TRBJ2-7; the match to TRBD2 covers 11 bases. Trimming cost V 9 bases and J 3 bases; bases outside gene matches: 7. The CDR3 runs 14 residues. The germline gives CDR1 LGHDT, CDR2 YNNKEL (reference sequence). The CDR3 region has the DNA TGTGCCAGTGGGACTAGCGGAGGGTACTACGAGCAGTACTTC. It yields the protein CASGTSGGYYEQYF.

The chain employs TRBV28 and TRBJ2-7, with D possibly being TRBD1 (6 bases). This CDR3 region has 15 residues. V was trimmed by 6 bases and J by 2 bases, leaving 17 bases between them. In germline, CDR1 is MDHEN, CDR2 SYDVKM. The DNA of the CDR3 is TGTGCCAGCAGCCCCACAGGGCGCCCGGCCTACGAGCAGTACTTC. This gives the protein CASSPTGRPAYEQYF.

This clone was recorded only once. The genes are TRBV9 and TRBJ2-3, with 9 bases fitting TRBD1. Trimming took 4 bases from V and 5 from J; bases not matched to a gene: 8. Germline loops: CDR1 SGDLS, CDR2 YYNGEE. This CDR3 spans 15 amino acids. CDR3 DNA: TGTGCCAGCAGCATCCGGACAGGGGCTGAAGATACGCAGTATTTT. Amino acid sequence: CASSIRTGAEDTQYF.

This clone has more than one count but fewer than ten. V gene TRBV9 combines with J gene TRBJ1-2; weak D call: TRBD1 (6 bases). The CDR3 spans 15 residues. Germline CDR1 SGDLS, CDR2 YYNGEE. The V end was cut by 0 bases, the J end by 4 bases, with 13 bases between. This CDR3 is CASSVGDTGPYGYTF. The DNA for the CDR3 is TGTGCCAGCAGCGTAGGGGACACAGGGCCCTATGGCTACACCTTC.

This clone occurred a few times. V usage is TRBV7-9 and J usage is TRBJ1-2; 9 bases line up with TRBD1. This CDR3 spans 14 amino acids. The V and J ends lost 5 bases and 8 bases, in that order; junction bases with no gene match: 9. Germline V gives CDR1 SEHNR, CDR2 FQNEAQ (reference sequence). CDR3 residues: CASSHPGQGRGYTF. For the CDR3, the DNA is TGTGCCAGCAGCCATCCGGGACAGGGACGCGGCTACACCTTC.

J is TRBJ1-2 and V is TRBV7-2, with TRBD1 as a possible D gene (5 bases). The V gene's germline CDR1 is SGHTA and CDR2 FQGNSA. V was trimmed by 5 bases and J by 4 bases, leaving 14 bases between them. The CDR3 has 14 residues. CDR3 amino acids: CASSTSWGSYGYTF. The CDR3 bases are TGTGCCAGCAGCACCTCGTGGGGCTCCTATGGCTACACCTTC.

CDR3 region: CASSQVGQELVVAYEQYF. Here the CDR3 DNA reads TGTGCCAGCAGCCAAGTCGGACAGGAATTGGTTGTTGCTTACGAGCAGTACTTC. J is TRBJ2-7 and V is TRBV4-2, with 7 bases lining up with TRBD1. Germline values: CDR1 LGHNA, CDR2 YNFKEQ. The CDR3 runs 18 residues. With V trimmed by 1 base and J by 4 bases, 16 bases remained unmatched.

The chain combines TRBV7-9 with TRBJ1-1; TRBD1 aligns across 7 bases. The germline V gene has CDR1 SEHNR and CDR2 FQNEAQ (reference sequence). This CDR3 is 15 amino acids long. The ends lost 5 bases at V and 1 base at J; junction bases unmatched: 7. CDR3 sequence (DNA): TGTGCCAGCAGCCCGATGGACAGGACGAACACTGAAGCTTTCTTT. This sequence encodes CASSPMDRTNTEAFF.

The chain has TRBV6-5 and TRBJ2-2; 10 bases fit TRBD2. The germline V gene has CDR1 MNHEY and CDR2 SVGAGI. This CDR3 contains 14 residues. After removal of 7 bases from V and 6 bases from J, the junction contained 5 bases not matched to a gene. CDR3 sequence reads: CASTGLADAGELFF. CDR3 nucleotide sequence: TGTGCCAGCACCGGACTAGCGGACGCCGGGGAGCTGTTTTTT.